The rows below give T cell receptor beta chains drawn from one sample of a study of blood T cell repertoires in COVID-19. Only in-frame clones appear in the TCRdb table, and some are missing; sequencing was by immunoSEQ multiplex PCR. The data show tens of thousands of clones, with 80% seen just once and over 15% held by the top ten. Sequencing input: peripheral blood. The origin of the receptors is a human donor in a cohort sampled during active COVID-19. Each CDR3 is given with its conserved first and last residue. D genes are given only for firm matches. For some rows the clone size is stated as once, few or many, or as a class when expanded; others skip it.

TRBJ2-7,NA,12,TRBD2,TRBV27,TGTGCCAGCAGTTTATGGGGGGGCGAGCAGTACTTC,CASSLWGGEQYF
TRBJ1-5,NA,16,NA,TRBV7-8,TGTGCCAGCAGCTTAGCGCTTGCAGGGCGTAATCAGCCCCAGCATTTT,CASSLALAGRNQPQHF
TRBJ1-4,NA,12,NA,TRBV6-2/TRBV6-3,TGTGCCAGCAGTTACGAGAATGAAAAACTGTTTTTT,CASSYENEKLFF
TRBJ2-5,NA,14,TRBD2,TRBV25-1,TGTGCCAGCAGGGGGACTAGCGGAGGCGAGACCCAGTACTTC,CASRGTSGGETQYF
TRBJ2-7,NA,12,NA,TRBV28,TGTGCCAGCAGTTTATTAGCGTACGAGCAGTACTTC,CASSLLAYEQYF
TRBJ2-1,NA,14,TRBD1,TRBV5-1,TGCGCCAGCAGCTCTGGGACAGGGGGCAATGAGCAGTTCTTC,CASSSGTGGNEQFF
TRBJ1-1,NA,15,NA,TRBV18,TGTGCCAGCTCACTATCCGGGACATTGAACACTGAAGCTTTCTTT,CASSLSGTLNTEAFF
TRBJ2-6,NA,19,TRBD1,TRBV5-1,TGCGCCAGCAGCTTGGCCACAGGGGGGCACATCTCTGGGGCCAACGTCCTGACTTTC,CASSLATGGHISGANVLTF
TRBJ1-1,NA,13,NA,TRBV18,TGTGCCAGCTCATCACAGGCGGACACTGAAGCTTTCTTT,CASSSQADTEAFF
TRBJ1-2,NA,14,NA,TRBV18,TGTGCCAGCTCACCTTTGCAGTTAAACTATGGCTACACCTTC,CASSPLQLNYGYTF
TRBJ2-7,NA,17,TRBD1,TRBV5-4,TGTGCCAGCAGCTGGGGGGACAGGCCTTCCACATCCTACGAGCAGTACTTC,CASSWGDRPSTSYEQYF
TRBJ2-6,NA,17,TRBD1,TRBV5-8,TGTGCCAGCAGCTGGACAGGGGGCGTCTCTGGGGCCAACGTCCTGACTTTC,CASSWTGGVSGANVLTF
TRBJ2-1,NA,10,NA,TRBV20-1,TGCAGTGCTAGATCAGGGAAGCAGTTCTTC,CSARSGKQFF
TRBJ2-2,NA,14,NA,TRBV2,TGTGCCAGCAGCACAGACCCGAACACCGGGGAGCTGTTTTTT,CASSTDPNTGELFF
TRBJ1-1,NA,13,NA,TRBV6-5,TGTGCCAGCAGTTACTTCCCGGGGACTGAAGCTTTCTTT,CASSYFPGTEAFF
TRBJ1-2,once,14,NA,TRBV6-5,TGTGCCAGCAGCCCCTCCGGGACTAACTATGGCTACACCTTC,CASSPSGTNYGYTF
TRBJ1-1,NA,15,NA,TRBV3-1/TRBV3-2,TGTGCCAGCAGCCAATTGTCAGGGGCAGGGACTGAAGCTTTCTTT,CASSQLSGAGTEAFF
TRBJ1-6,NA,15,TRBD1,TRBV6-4,TGTGCCAGCAGTGTCATGGGACAGCCAAATTCACCCCTCCACTTT,CASSVMGQPNSPLHF
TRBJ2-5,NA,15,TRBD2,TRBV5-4,TGTGCCAGCAGCTTGCAGGCGGGAGATCGAGAGACCCAGTACTTC,CASSLQAGDRETQYF
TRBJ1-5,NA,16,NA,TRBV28,TGTGCCAGCAGTTTTCTAACAGGACAGATTAATCAGCCCCAGCATTTT,CASSFLTGQINQPQHF
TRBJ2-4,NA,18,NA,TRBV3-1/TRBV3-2,TGTGCCAGCAGCCAAGAGTTGGGCAGGGATCGACCCAAAAACATTCAGTACTTC,CASSQELGRDRPKNIQYF
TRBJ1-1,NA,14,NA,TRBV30,TGTGCCTGGAGTGTATACGGGGGGGGAACTGAAGCTTTCTTT,CAWSVYGGGTEAFF
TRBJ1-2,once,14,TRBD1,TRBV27,TGTGCCAGCAGTTTAAAAGGGGGCAACTATGGCTACACCTTC,CASSLKGGNYGYTF
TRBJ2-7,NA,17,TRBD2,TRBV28,TGTGCCAGCAGATTATCTCGTAGCGGGAGAGAGTTCTACGAGCAGTACTTC,CASRLSRSGREFYEQYF
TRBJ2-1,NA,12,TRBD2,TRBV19,TGTGCCAGTAGTATGGGACTATTCGAGCAGTTCTTC,CASSMGLFEQFF
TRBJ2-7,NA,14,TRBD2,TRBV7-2,TGTGCCAGCAGCTTGGGACTAGGGACCTACGAGCAGTACTTC,CASSLGLGTYEQYF
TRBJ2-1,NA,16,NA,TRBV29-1,TGCAGCGTTGAACAGGGGTCAGCGAGCTCCTACAATGAGCAGTTCTTC,CSVEQGSASSYNEQFF
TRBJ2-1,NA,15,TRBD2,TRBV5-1,TGCGCCAGCAGCTTGACTAGCGACTCCTACAATGAGCAGTTCTTC,CASSLTSDSYNEQFF
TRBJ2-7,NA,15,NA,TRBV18,TGTGCCAGCTCACCAGGAACAGGTCTCTCCTACGAGCAGTACTTC,CASSPGTGLSYEQYF
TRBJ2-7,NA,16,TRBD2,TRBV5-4,TGTGCCAGCAGCGTTGAGGTCGAAGCGGGAGGGGGCGAGCAGTACTTC,CASSVEVEAGGGEQYF
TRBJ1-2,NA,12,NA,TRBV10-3,TGTGCCATCAGTGACATGAGGGTTGGCTACACCTTC,CAISDMRVGYTF